The T cell receptor (beta chain) described here comes from a study of blood T cell repertoires in COVID-19. Study-level information: T cells, B-cell-depleted T cells, or PBMCs supplied cDNA or gDNA.

The method was immunoSEQ multiplex PCR; TCRdb's version includes in-frame clones alone and lacks a portion of them. This table has 30,000 to 40,000 clones, roughly 88% appearing once. The length of the CDR3 is 15 residues. CDR1 is SGHNT, CDR2 YYREEE, per germline (reference sequence). V gave up 1 base and J gave up 6 bases; unmatched junction bases: 7. Sequencing was performed on peripheral blood. The TCR originated in a man aged 60-69 years with active COVID-19. This rearrangement joins TRBV5-4 to TRBJ2-7; TRBD2 matches at 10 bases. CDR3 loop: CASSLLASGSGEQYF. The CDR3 DNA sequence: TGTGCCAGCAGCTTGTTAGCTAGCGGGAGTGGCGAGCAGTACTTC.